This entry features one T cell receptor (beta chain) sequence. Its target is unknown. This entry comes from a study of shared clonotypes between healthy human individuals. Findings and caveats of the study: Among the subsets, naive ones generally showed larger estimated richness than memory ones. Specimens sampled were limited to blood, with tissue repertoires likely differing.

It was across several immunoSEQ plates that each subset's genomic DNA was evenly split. Profiling relied on immunoSEQ multiplex PCR, and the TCRdb table lists in-frame clones only, not all of them. This table holds more than 2 million clones, less than 95% found once. Naivety among CD8 cells was defined by CD45RO negativity and positive CCR7 selection, thereby excluding terminally differentiated effector memory CD45RA+ cells. Participating donors were healthy, HIV-negative adults free of recent acute infections or vaccinations. Between the trimmed V and J ends, which lost 2 bases and 5 bases, there was a span of 13 bases. The germline gives CDR1 WNHNN, CDR2 SYGVQD (reference sequence). This CDR3 is built from 14 residues.

The chain joins TRBV10-1 to TRBJ2-7, with D uncertain. Sequencing used naive CD8+ T cells sorted from blood. The TCR was taken from a man aged 18-30 years in good health. For the CDR3, the DNA is TGCGCCAGCAGTGAGGAGTCTATATGGGACGAGCAGTACTTC. Translated, it gives CASSEESIWDEQYF.